These 17 T cell receptor beta chains were sequenced from one sample in a study of T cell responses to AZD1222 COVID-19 vaccine (dated by TCRdb to the early 2020s). The protocol used for the library was the immunoSEQ multiplex PCR assay. Held by TCRdb, this immuneACCESS table contains in-frame sequences only and omits some clones. Under half of the omission traces to an unresolved V gene where checked; the cause of the rest is unknown. This sample lists under 150,000 clones; about 89% were detected once. 8.5% to 14% of the sample is taken by the ten largest. The intended sense of this specimen's time point label: baseline before first vaccination. Interpreted using the paper, the treatment or condition label stands for: meningococcal conjugate vaccine given as trial control. Sample: peripheral blood, taken on day 0 of MenACWY control vaccination. The source is an adult in good health.

J is TRBJ2-7 and V is TRBV10-1; D is perhaps TRBD2 (6 bases). The germline gives CDR1 WNHNN, CDR2 SYGVQD (reference sequence). The CDR3 runs 14 residues. The ends were cut back, 0 bases at V and 4 bases at J, with 10 bases in the middle. As DNA, the CDR3 is TGCGCCAGCAGTGAGTCAGGGGCGGGGTACGAGCAGTACTTC. Its translation: CASSESGAGYEQYF.

The chain uses TRBV11-2 and TRBJ2-2; 8 positions agree with TRBD2. The CDR3 consists of 16 residues. Germline trimming cut 6 bases from V and 3 bases from J; bases unmatched to any gene: 9. Germline lookup yields CDR1 SGHAT and CDR2 FQNNGV. The CDR3 DNA is TGTGCCAGCAGACAAGGACTAGCCGAATACACCGGGGAGCTGTTTTTT. This encodes CASRQGLAEYTGELFF.

V usage is TRBV7-9 and J usage is TRBJ2-1, with 12 bases aligning to TRBD1. The CDR3 contains 17 residues. V was clipped by 5 bases and J by 7 bases; unmatched bases: 12. Germline V gene lookup returns CDR1 SEHNR and CDR2 FQNEAQ (reference sequence). The CDR3 spells CASSKGTGGAGPNEQFF. In nucleotides, the CDR3 is TGTGCCAGCAGCAAAGGGACAGGGGGCGCGGGGCCAAATGAGCAGTTCTTC.

The chain is built from TRBV11-2 and TRBJ1-4; D unresolved. V lost 6 bases and J lost 0, with 11 bases in between. Germline V lookup: CDR1 SGHAT, CDR2 FQNNGV. The CDR3 runs to 15 residues. The CDR3: CASRVGLATNEKLFF. The DNA for the CDR3 is TGTGCCAGCAGAGTTGGCCTTGCAACTAATGAAAAACTGTTTTTT.

The chain is built from TRBV19 and TRBJ1-4, with 8 bases aligning to TRBD1. The CDR3 is 13 amino acids. V shed 10 bases, J shed 3 bases, and the junction held 4 bases outside the gene matches. Germline V lookup: CDR1 LNHDA, CDR2 SQIVND (reference sequence). The CDR3 region is CATTGGPNEKLFF. DNA of the CDR3: TGTGCCACTACAGGGGGTCCTAATGAAAAACTGTTTTTT.

This rearrangement joins TRBV5-1 to TRBJ1-4, with TRBD1 matching over 7 bases. The CDR3 loop spans 15 amino acids. Unmatched junction bases numbered 6, after V lost 4 bases and J lost 3 bases. Germline lookup yields CDR1 SGHRS and CDR2 YFSETQ. The CDR3 region has the DNA TGCGCCAGCAGCGTCACAGGGGCGGCTAATGAAAAACTGTTTTTT. This gives the protein CASSVTGAANEKLFF. The whole variable domain, remainder taken from reference TRBV5-1 and TRBJ1-4, is KAGVTQTPRYLIKTRGQQVTLSCSPISGHRSVSWYQQTPGQGLQFLFEYFSETQRNKGNFPGRFSGRQFSNSRSEMNVSTLELGDSALYLCASSVTGAANEKLFFGSGTQLSVL.

The chain combines TRBV24-1 with TRBJ2-2, with D perhaps matching TRBD2 (5 bases). The CDR3 has 16 amino acids. CDR1 and CDR2 from the germline V gene are KGHDR and SFDVKD. V was clipped by 5 bases and J by 3 bases, with 15 bases between them. CDR3 DNA sequence: TGTGCCACCAGTGGAAGTGGGCTAGCTCACACCGGGGAGCTGTTTTTT. Translating gives CATSGSGLAHTGELFF.

The chain joins TRBV29-1 to TRBJ1-1, with 9 bases lining up with TRBD1. The CDR3 has 12 residues. V was clipped by 6 bases and J by 4 bases; unmatched bases: 3. Germline assignment: CDR1 SQVTM and CDR2 ANQGSEA. CDR3 DNA: TGCAGCGTCCAGACAGGGGGCACTGAAGCTTTCTTT. Amino acid sequence: CSVQTGGTEAFF.

CDR3 sequence reads: CASIRRAGLLYGYTF. CDR3 bases: TGTGCCAGCATCCGAAGGGCAGGCCTCCTTTATGGCTACACCTTC. The chain uses TRBV21-1 and TRBJ1-2. TRBV21-1 is designated a pseudogene. This CDR3 region has 15 residues.

The chain carries TRBV4-1 and TRBJ1-6; D ambiguous. Trimming removed 2 bases from V and 10 bases from J, with 21 bases in between. CDR3 length equals 17 residues. The germline CDR1 and CDR2 sequences are MGHRA and YSYEKL. The CDR3 sequence is CASSQHPLEATRSPLHF. CDR3 nucleotide sequence: TGCGCCAGCAGCCAACATCCTTTAGAGGCGACTAGGTCACCCCTCCACTTT.

The V and J genes are TRBV5-1 and TRBJ2-3; D unclear. Trimming cost V 7 bases and J 8 bases, with 14 bases left between them. Germline values: CDR1 SGHRS, CDR2 YFSETQ. This CDR3 region has 12 residues. The CDR3 spells CASSLVPGTQYF. CDR3 DNA sequence: TGCGCCAGCTCTCTAGTTCCAGGTACGCAGTATTTT.

This chain links TRBV20-1 with TRBJ1-1; D uncertain. Per the germline V gene, CDR1 is DFQATT and CDR2 is SNEGSKA (reference sequence). The CDR3 has 11 amino acids. V lost 6 bases, J lost 0 bases, and 5 bases lay in between. CDR3 sequence: CSAPLNTEAFF. The CDR3 DNA is TGCAGTGCACCACTGAACACTGAAGCTTTCTTT.

This clone appeared a single time. The chain uses TRBV7-2 and TRBJ1-5; D gene unclear. The CDR3 has 13 residues. Trimming left V 4 bases short and J 7 bases short, with 11 bases between. Germline-derived CDR1 and CDR2 are SGHTA and FQGNSA. The chain's CDR3 is CASSSVGGQPQHF. CDR3 DNA: TGTGCCAGCAGCTCAGTCGGAGGCCAGCCCCAGCATTTT.

This clone showed up just once. As DNA, the CDR3 is TGTGCCAGCAGCGACAGGGCGAGCGCTTTCTTT. The encoded protein is CASSDRASAFF. V usage is TRBV7-6 and J usage is TRBJ1-1; 7 nucleotides align to TRBD1. The CDR3 loop spans 11 amino acids. Germline V lookup: CDR1 SGHVS, CDR2 FNYEAQ. V lost 5 bases to trimming and J lost 11 bases; unmatched junction nucleotides: 5.

V is TRBV6-2 or TRBV6-3 and J is TRBJ1-2, with a possible D match to TRBD1 (5 bases). The CDR3 length is 15 residues. Trimming stripped 2 bases from V and 5 bases from J, with 15 bases between. CDR1 MNHEY and CDR2 SVGEGT come from the germline V gene. CDR3: CASSYGGVTPYGYTF. The DNA of the CDR3 is TGTGCCAGCAGTTACGGGGGAGTCACACCTTATGGCTACACCTTC.

The V and J genes are TRBV2 and TRBJ1-5; TRBD1 aligns across 9 bases. V lost 4 bases and J lost 7; bases outside the gene matches: 5. In germline, CDR1 is SNHLY, CDR2 FYNNEI. CDR3 length equals 14 residues. CDR3 bases: TGTGCCAGCAGTGCCACAGGGGGCGGGCAGCCCCAGCATTTT. Protein sequence: CASSATGGGQPQHF.

This clone was observed a few times. V is TRBV30 and J is TRBJ1-3, with D unresolved. The CDR3 is 14 residues long. Germline-derived CDR1 and CDR2 are GTSNPN and SVGIG (reference sequence). Trimming pared 5 bases from V and 4 bases from J, leaving 15 bases between. This CDR3 reads CAWEPGLGGNTIYF. The CDR3 coding sequence is TGTGCCTGGGAACCGGGTCTCGGGGGAAACACCATATATTTT.